Given below is one TCR beta chain in context. Repertoires were generated with immunoSEQ multiplex PCR, while TCRdb's copy carries only in-frame clones and drops some. The sample carries a few million clones, around 95% recorded once. The data were obtained in a study of shared clonotypes between healthy human individuals. CDR1 and CDR2 (germline): SNHLY, FYNNEI. The germline V and J ends were trimmed by 8 bases and 3 bases, with 13 bases remaining between them. The CDR3 sequence is 13 residues long. The J gene is TRBJ2-5, the V gene TRBV2, with D maybe TRBD2 (5 bases). The clonotype was recovered from a young man in good health. The specimen was naive CD4+ T cells sorted from blood. Described subset: CD45RA+ positively selected. CDR3 residues: CASDRGWEETQYF. Written as DNA, the CDR3 is TGTGCCAGCGATCGGGGATGGGAAGAGACCCAGTACTTC.